This TCR beta chain was sequenced during a study of human T cells and chemical hapten exposure. The wider study: Upper-back patches of 0.01% DPC were read at 6 days. Study-level results: Significantly greater numbers of large CDR3 similarity clusters came from expanded TCRs than from controls.

The J segment lost 5 bases and the V segment lost 3 bases, leaving 2 bases of the junction unmatched. Germline lookup yields CDR1 DFQATT and CDR2 SNEGSKA (reference sequence). CDR3 length equals 13 residues. This clonotype was found many times. The target antigen is unknown. Time point of the sample: patch test 1, 2 weeks after DPC sensitization. As to treatment: therapeutic diphenylcyclopropenone sensitization with weekly scalp DPC. MiXCR was run by TCRdb on the RACE reads, yielding one entry per CDR3 protein. This sample has approximately 350,000 distinct CDR3 sequences, with around 6.9% found just once.

The sequence was obtained from a woman under 30 with alopecia areata. Some clones in this sample may be carry-over from other donors' samples. The chain couples TRBV20-1 to TRBJ2-7; 12 bases align to TRBD1. The sample in question was whole blood, obtained in connection with sensitization to the hapten diphenylcyclopropenone (DPC). The CDR3 loop reads CSARGQGADEQYF. CDR3 nucleotide sequence: TGCAGTGCTAGGGGACAGGGGGCCGACGAGCAGTACTTC.